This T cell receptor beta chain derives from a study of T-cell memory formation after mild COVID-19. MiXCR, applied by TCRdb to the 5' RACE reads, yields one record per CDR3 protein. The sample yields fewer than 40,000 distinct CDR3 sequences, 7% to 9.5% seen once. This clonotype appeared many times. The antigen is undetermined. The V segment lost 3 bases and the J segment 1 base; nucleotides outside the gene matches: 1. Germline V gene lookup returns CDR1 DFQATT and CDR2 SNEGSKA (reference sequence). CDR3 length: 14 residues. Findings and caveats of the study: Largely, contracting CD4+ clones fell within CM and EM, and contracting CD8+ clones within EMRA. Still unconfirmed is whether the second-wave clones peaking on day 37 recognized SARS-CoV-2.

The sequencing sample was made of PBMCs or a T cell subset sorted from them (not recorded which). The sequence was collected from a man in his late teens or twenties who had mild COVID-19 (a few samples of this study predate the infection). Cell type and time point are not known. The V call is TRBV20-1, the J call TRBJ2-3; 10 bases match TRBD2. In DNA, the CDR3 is TGCAGTGCTAGGCTAGCGGGGGGCACAGATACGCAGTATTTT. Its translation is CSARLAGGTDTQYF.